This T cell receptor (beta chain) originates from a study of circulating and synovial CD4+ cells in juvenile arthritis. Regarding the study as a whole: CPL versus bulk CD4 samples: T cell genome counts differed by at least an order of magnitude.

Germline CDR1 reads MNHEY; CDR2 reads SMNVEV (reference sequence). V dropped 4 bases and J dropped 5 bases, with 12 bases sitting between them. The CDR3 is 15 amino acids. Measured with immunoSEQ multiplex PCR; TCRdb has only the in-frame clones, and not every one. The sample contains about 32,000 clones, about 95% of which appear only once. This clone appeared a single time. The antigen is unknown. The chain links TRBV27 to TRBJ1-6; D gene ambiguous. The TCR comes from a human donor with juvenile idiopathic arthritis. Sequenced: CD4+ T cells from blood. The CDR3, as DNA: TGTGCCAGCAGTTCCTGGTCGGGAAATAATTCACCCCTCCACTTT. Its protein is CASSSWSGNNSPLHF.